The present entry profiles one TCR beta chain with its context. The antigen is unknown. A sample-barcoded 5' primer and a J-beta primer mix were used in a second PCR of roughly 7 to 11 cycles. No fewer than 2.5 million CDR3-containing paired-end reads came from each sample. TCRdb passed the 5' RACE reads through MiXCR, listing each CDR3 protein once. Of around 1,800,000 distinct CDR3 sequences in the sample, about 39% were seen once. The data are from a study of blood T cells in healthy people across ages. Findings and limits, study-wide: Higher diversity, along with more naive CD4+ cells, distinguished long-lived donors from aged donors.

Germline V gene lookup returns CDR1 SQVTM and CDR2 ANQGSEA. The CDR3 runs to 14 residues. The germline V and J ends were trimmed by 3 bases and 2 bases, with 12 bases remaining between them. This TCR derives from a human donor in good health. Specimen: blood. The V call is TRBV29-1, the J call TRBJ2-3; D is perhaps TRBD1 or TRBD2 (6 bases each). The CDR3 sequence is CSVEPGGYTDTQYF. Here the CDR3 DNA reads TGCAGCGTTGAGCCCGGGGGCTACACAGATACGCAGTATTTT.